This entry is about one T cell receptor beta chain. As yet, its antigen is unknown. This CDR3 is built from 16 residues. V was pared by 3 bases and J by 4 bases, with 9 bases of the junction left unmatched. Germline V gene lookup returns CDR1 LNHNV and CDR2 YYDKDF (reference sequence). Sequenced by immunoSEQ multiplex PCR; TCRdb stores in-frame clones only, minus some. The repertoire holds around 100,000 clones, with around nine tenths as singletons. The data belong to a study of T cell responses to AZD1222 COVID-19 vaccine. Notes on the study in general: Among AZD1222 vaccinees, only five or six were seropositive at baseline.

The material sequenced was peripheral blood, taken on day 0 of AZD1222 vaccination. This sequence joins TRBV15 and TRBJ2-5; 9 nucleotides align to TRBD1. The origin of this receptor is an adult in good health. The CDR3 DNA reads TGTGCCACCAGCAGGGGGGACAGGGTAAAGCCAGAGACCCAGTACTTC. It is translated as CATSRGDRVKPETQYF.